A single sample gave rise to the 4 T cell receptor beta chains below, sequenced in a study of cytomegalovirus exposure and HLA in healthy donors. PCR amplification relied on 60 Vbeta primers (plus 13 Jbeta primers). The method was immunoSEQ multiplex PCR; TCRdb's version includes in-frame clones alone and lacks a portion of them. This sample has about 150,000 clones, with roughly 80% found just once. Sequenced material: PBMCs. Receptors originate from a man younger than 30 in good health and CMV-seronegative.

The chain carries TRBV7-8 and TRBJ2-3; 8 bases fit TRBD1. Germline CDR1 is SGHVS and CDR2 is FQNEAQ. The J segment lost 1 base and the V segment lost 1 base, leaving 1 base of the junction unmatched. The CDR3 contains 15 residues. The CDR3 nucleotides read TGTGCCAGCAGCTTAGTGACAGGGGGCACAGATACGCAGTATTTT. Its protein is CASSLVTGGTDTQYF.

The CDR3 protein is CASRDPGHLNYGYTF. The CDR3 nucleotides are TGTGCCAGCAGGGACCCGGGACACCTTAACTATGGCTACACCTTC. The chain links TRBV2 to TRBJ1-2; the D gene is possibly TRBD1 (6 bases). There are 15 residues in the CDR3. CDR1 and CDR2 (germline): SNHLY, FYNNEI. The V and J ends lost 6 bases and 1 base respectively, with 15 bases between them.

The rearrangement uses TRBV29-1 and TRBJ1-3; D gene unclear. Trimming shortened V by 3 bases and J by 8 bases, and 11 bases separated the two germline ends. Germline assignment: CDR1 SQVTM and CDR2 ANQGSEA. This CDR3 region has 12 residues. CDR3 DNA sequence: TGCAGCGTTGAGACGGAAGGAGACACCATATATTTT. As protein: CSVETEGDTIYF.

The chain joins TRBV6-1 to TRBJ1-3, with 8 positions matching TRBD1. Germline V CDR1 and CDR2: MNHNS, SASEGT. This CDR3 is 18 amino acids long. Trimming at V came to 2 bases and at J to 1 base, leaving 10 bases not matched to a gene. CDR3 nucleotide sequence: TGTGCCAGCAGTGAAATCGGTCCGACAGGGGCTTCTGGAAACACCATATATTTT. It is translated as CASSEIGPTGASGNTIYF.